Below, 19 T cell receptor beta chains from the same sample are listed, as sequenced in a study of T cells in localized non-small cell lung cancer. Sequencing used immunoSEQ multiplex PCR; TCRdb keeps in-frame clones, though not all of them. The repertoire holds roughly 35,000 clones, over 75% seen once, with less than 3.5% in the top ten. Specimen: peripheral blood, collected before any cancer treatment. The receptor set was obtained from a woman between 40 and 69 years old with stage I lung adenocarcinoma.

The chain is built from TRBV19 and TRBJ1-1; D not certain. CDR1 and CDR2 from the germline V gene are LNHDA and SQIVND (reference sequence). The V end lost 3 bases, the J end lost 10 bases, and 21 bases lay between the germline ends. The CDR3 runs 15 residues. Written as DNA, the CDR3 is TGTGCCAGTAGTATTGATGCAGCAAAACCTTCTGGAGCTTTCTTT. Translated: CASSIDAAKPSGAFF.

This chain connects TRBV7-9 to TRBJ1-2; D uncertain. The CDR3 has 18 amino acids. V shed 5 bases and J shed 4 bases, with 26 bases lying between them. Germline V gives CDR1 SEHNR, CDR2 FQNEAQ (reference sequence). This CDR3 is CASSPMTLRAVRIYGYTF. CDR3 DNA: TGTGCCAGCAGCCCCATGACGCTCCGGGCCGTTAGAATCTATGGCTACACCTTC.

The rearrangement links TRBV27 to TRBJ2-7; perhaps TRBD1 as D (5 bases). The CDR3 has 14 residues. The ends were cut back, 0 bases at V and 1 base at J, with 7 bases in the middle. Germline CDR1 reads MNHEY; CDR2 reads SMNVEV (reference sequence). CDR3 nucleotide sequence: TGTGCCAGCAGTTTATCACAGGCATCCTACGAGCAGTACTTC. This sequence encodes CASSLSQASYEQYF.

The CDR3 DNA reads as TGTGCCAGCAGCCGGTTGGGGGGATACGAGCAGTACTTC. This translates into CASSRLGGYEQYF. The chain has TRBV5-6 and TRBJ2-7, with a weak D call TRBD2 (6 bases). Germline V gene sequence: CDR1 SGHDT, CDR2 YYEEEE. Trimming pared 4 bases from V and 4 bases from J, leaving 12 bases between. The CDR3 totals 13 residues.

CDR3 nucleotide sequence: TGCAGTGCCATGTCGGGCGACCAGTACTTC. It yields the protein CSAMSGDQYF. The chain has TRBV20-1 and TRBJ2-5; D is unclear. CDR1 and CDR2 (germline): DFQATT, SNEGSKA (reference sequence). Trimming left V 6 bases short and J 10 bases short, with 12 bases between. CDR3 length: 10 amino acids.

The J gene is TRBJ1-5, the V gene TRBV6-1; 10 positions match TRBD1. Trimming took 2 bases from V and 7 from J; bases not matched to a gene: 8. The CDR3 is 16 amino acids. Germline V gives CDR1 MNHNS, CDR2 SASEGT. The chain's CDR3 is CASSESLTGGWQPQHF. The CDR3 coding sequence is TGTGCCAGCAGTGAATCCCTGACAGGGGGCTGGCAGCCCCAGCATTTT.

This CDR3 reads CASSPTANTGELFF. CDR3 sequence (DNA): TGTGCCAGCAGCCCGACAGCGAACACCGGGGAGCTGTTTTTT. This rearrangement joins TRBV11-2 to TRBJ2-2; possibly TRBD1 for D (5 bases). The germline CDR1 and CDR2 sequences are SGHAT and FQNNGV. V lost 5 bases to trimming and J lost 0 bases, with 7 bases between them. The CDR3 totals 14 residues.

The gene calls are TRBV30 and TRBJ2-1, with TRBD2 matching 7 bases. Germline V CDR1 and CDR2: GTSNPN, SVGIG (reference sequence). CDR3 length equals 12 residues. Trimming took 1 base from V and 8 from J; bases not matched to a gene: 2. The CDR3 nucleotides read TGTGCCTGGAGTGCGGGGGGTTATGAGCAGTTCTTC. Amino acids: CAWSAGGYEQFF.

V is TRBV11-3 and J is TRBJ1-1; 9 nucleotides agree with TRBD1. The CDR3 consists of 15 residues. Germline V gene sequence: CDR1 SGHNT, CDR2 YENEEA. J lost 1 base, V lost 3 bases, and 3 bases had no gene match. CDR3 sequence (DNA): TGTGCCAGCAGCTTCTCGACAGGGGGGAACACTGAAGCTTTCTTT. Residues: CASSFSTGGNTEAFF.

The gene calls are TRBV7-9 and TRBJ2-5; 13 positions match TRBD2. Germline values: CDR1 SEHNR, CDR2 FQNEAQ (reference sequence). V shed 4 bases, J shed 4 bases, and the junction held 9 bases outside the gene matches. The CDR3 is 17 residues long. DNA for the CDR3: TGTGCCAGCAGCTACTCAGGACTAGCGGGAGCATCAGAGACCCAGTACTTC. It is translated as CASSYSGLAGASETQYF. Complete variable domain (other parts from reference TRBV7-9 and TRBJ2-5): DTGVSQNPRHKITKRGQNVTFRCDPISEHNRLYWYRQTLGQGPEFLTYFQNEAQLEKSRLLSDRFSAERPKGSFSTLEIQRTEQGDSAMYLCASSYSGLAGASETQYFGPGTRLLVL.

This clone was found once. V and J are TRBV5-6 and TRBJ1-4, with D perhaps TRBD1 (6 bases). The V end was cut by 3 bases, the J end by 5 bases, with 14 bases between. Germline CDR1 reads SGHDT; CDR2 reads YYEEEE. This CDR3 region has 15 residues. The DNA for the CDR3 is TGTGCCAGCAGCTCCAGGGGCACCTTAAATGAAAAACTGTTTTTT. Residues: CASSSRGTLNEKLFF.

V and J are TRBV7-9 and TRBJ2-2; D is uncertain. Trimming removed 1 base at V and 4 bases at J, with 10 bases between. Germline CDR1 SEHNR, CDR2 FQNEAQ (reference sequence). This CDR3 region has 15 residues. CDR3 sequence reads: CASSLDILATGELFF. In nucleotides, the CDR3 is TGTGCCAGCAGCTTAGACATTCTCGCCACCGGGGAGCTGTTTTTT.

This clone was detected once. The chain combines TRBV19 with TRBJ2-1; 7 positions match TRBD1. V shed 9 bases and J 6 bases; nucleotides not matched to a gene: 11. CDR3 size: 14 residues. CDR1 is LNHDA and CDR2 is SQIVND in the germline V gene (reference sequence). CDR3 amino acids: CASMTNRGPNEQFF. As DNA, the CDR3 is TGTGCCAGCATGACAAACAGGGGCCCCAATGAGCAGTTCTTC.

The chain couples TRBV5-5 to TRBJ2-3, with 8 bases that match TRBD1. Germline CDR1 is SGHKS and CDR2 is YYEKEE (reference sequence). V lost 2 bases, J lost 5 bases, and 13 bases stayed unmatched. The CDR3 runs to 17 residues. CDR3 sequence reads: CASSFGLTGELGDTQYF. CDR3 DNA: TGTGCCAGCAGCTTTGGATTGACAGGGGAGTTGGGAGATACGCAGTATTTT.

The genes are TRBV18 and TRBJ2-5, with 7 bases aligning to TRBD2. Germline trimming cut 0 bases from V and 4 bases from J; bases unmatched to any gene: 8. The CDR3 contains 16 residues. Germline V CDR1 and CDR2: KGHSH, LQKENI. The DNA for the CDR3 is TGTGCCAGCTCACCACCTACGGCGGGAGTACTAGAGACCCAGTACTTC. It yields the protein CASSPPTAGVLETQYF.

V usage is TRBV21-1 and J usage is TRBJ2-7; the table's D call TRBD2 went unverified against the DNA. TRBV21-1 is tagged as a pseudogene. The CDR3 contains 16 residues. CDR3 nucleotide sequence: TGTGCCAGCAGCACAATAACTAGCGCCCACTCCTACGAGCAGTACTTC. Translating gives CASSTITSAHSYEQYF.

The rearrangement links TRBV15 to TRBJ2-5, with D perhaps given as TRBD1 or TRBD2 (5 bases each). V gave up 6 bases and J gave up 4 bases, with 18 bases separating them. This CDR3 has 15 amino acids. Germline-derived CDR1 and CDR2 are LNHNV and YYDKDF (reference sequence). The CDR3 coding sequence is TGTGCCACCAGAGGGCCGAGGGGAGTCTCAGAGACCCAGTACTTC. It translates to CATRGPRGVSETQYF. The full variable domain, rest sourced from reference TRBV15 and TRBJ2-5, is DAMVIQNPRYQVTQFGKPVTLSCSQTLNHNVMYWYQQKSSQAPKLLFHYYDKDFNNEADTPDNFQSRRPNTSFCFLDIRSPGLGDTAMYLCATRGPRGVSETQYFGPGTRLLVL.

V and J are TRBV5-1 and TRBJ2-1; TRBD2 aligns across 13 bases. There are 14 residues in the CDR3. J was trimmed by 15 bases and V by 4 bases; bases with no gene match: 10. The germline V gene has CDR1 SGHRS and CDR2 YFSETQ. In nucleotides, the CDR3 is TGCGCCAGCAGCCCTGGACTAGCGGGAGTGTCTCGGTTCTTC. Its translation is CASSPGLAGVSRFF.

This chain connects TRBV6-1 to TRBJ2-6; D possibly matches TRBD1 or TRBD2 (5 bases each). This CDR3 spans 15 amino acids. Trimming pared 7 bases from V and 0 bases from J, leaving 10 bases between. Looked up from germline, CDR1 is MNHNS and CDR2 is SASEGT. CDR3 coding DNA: TGTGCCAGCATAAAGGGGAGCTCTGGGGCCAACGTCCTGACTTTC. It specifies CASIKGSSGANVLTF.